The 6 T cell receptor beta chains presented below share a single source sample, sequenced in a study of shared clonotypes between healthy human individuals. Only in-frame clones appear in the TCRdb table, and some are missing; sequencing was by immunoSEQ multiplex PCR. The sample includes 1,500,000 or so clones, 97% to 99% of them seen just once. Sequenced sample: naive CD4+ T cells sorted from blood. The subset was: CD45RA+ positively selected. These receptors were obtained from a man aged 25 to 40 in good health.

Notes on this clone: Other DNA sequences of this sample code for an identical CDR3. V and J are TRBV5-1 and TRBJ1-1, with 8 bases aligning to TRBD1. This CDR3 contains 15 residues. J lost 2 bases, V lost 3 bases, and 6 bases had no gene match. Germline CDR1 SGHRS, CDR2 YFSETQ. The CDR3 nucleotides are TGCGCCAGCAGCTCCAGGACAGGGCAAAACACTGAAGCTTTCTTT. Translated: CASSSRTGQNTEAFF.

Here the CDR3 reads CASSSTGLPYEQYF. The CDR3 bases are TGTGCCAGCTCATCGACGGGCCTTCCCTACGAGCAGTACTTC. The chain employs TRBV18 and TRBJ2-7; D gene uncertain. This CDR3 spans 14 amino acids. V lost 5 bases, J lost 2 bases, and 13 bases lay in between. Germline V CDR1 and CDR2: KGHSH, LQKENI.

V usage is TRBV11-2 and J usage is TRBJ2-1; 12 bases are shared with TRBD2. The CDR3 length is 15 residues. The ends lost 5 bases at V and 9 bases at J; junction bases unmatched: 8. Germline V CDR1 and CDR2: SGHAT, FQNNGV. The chain's CDR3 is CASSLWTSGNVEQFF. The CDR3 bases are TGTGCCAGCAGCCTTTGGACTAGCGGGAATGTTGAGCAGTTCTTC.

The V gene is TRBV7-3, the J gene TRBJ2-5; 10 bases are a match to TRBD2. The CDR3 is 15 amino acids. V was clipped by 5 bases and J by 1 base; unmatched bases: 4. The germline CDR1 and CDR2 sequences are SGHTA and FQGTGA. The CDR3 nucleotides are TGTGCCAGCAGCCCGGGGACTAGCGTCCAAGAGACCCAGTACTTC. Its protein product is CASSPGTSVQETQYF.

The gene calls are TRBV2 and TRBJ1-1, with D possibly TRBD1 on 6 matching bases. The germline V gene has CDR1 SNHLY and CDR2 FYNNEI. The germline V and J ends were trimmed by 6 bases and 6 bases, with 11 bases remaining between them. This CDR3 has 12 amino acids. The CDR3 DNA sequence: TGTGCCAGCAGCCCGGACAGTGCTGAAGCTTTCTTT. The encoded protein is CASSPDSAEAFF. Together with reference TRBV2 and TRBJ1-1, the CDR3 gives the full variable domain: EPEVTQTPSHQVTQMGQEVILRCVPISNHLYFYWYRQILGQKVEFLVSFYNNEISEKSEIFDDQFSVERPDGSNFTLKIRSTKLEDSAMYFCASSPDSAEAFFGQGTRLTVV.

The chain has TRBV25-1 and TRBJ2-7; 7 bases align to TRBD2. The CDR3 runs to 13 residues. CDR1 MGHDK and CDR2 SYGVNS come from the germline V gene. Trimming removed 5 bases from V and 4 bases from J; junction bases left unmatched: 5. The CDR3: CASSRAGLYEQYF. CDR3 sequence (DNA): TGTGCCAGCAGTAGGGCGGGACTATACGAGCAGTACTTC.